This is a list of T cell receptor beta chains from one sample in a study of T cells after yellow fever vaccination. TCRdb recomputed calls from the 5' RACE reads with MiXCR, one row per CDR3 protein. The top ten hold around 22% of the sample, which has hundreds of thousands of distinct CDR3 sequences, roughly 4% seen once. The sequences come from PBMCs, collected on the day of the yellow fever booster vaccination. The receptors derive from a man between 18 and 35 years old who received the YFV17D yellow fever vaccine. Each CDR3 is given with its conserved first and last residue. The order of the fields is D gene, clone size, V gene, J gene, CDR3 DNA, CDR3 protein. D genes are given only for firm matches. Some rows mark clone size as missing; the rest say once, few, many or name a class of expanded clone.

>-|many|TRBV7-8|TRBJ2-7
TGTGCCAGCAGCTTAGAGACCGACCCGGTCTACGAGCAGTACTTC
CASSLETDPVYEQYF
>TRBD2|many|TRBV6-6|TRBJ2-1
TGTGCCAGCAGTTCGGGGGGGGATGAGCAGTTCTTC
CASSSGGDEQFF
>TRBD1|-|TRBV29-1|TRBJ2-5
TGCAGCGCGCGCTCGACAGGGATGGGAGAGACCCAGTACTTC
CSARSTGMGETQYF
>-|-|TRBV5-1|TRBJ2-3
TGCGCCAGCAGCTCGGGACTTCCCCGCACAGATACGCAGTATTTT
CASSSGLPRTDTQYF
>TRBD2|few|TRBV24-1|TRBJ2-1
TGTGCCACCAGTGATGAGGGTAGCGGGGGCCCCTACAATGAGCAGTTCTTC
CATSDEGSGGPYNEQFF
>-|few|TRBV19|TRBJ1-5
TGTGCCAGTAAGGGCAGTCGGTTAAGTTGGCCCCAGCATTTT
CASKGSRLSWPQHF
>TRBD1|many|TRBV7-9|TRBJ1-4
TGTGCCAGCAGACCGGACAGGGGGCGAACAACTAATGAAAAACTGTTTTTT
CASRPDRGRTTNEKLFF
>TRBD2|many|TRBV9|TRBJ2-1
TGTGCCAGCAGCGTAGTAGCGGGGGCCGGCAGTGAGCAGTTCTTC
CASSVVAGAGSEQFF
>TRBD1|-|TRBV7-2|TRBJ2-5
TGTGCCAGCAGCTCTACAGGGGCGCAAACCCAGTACTTC
CASSSTGAQTQYF
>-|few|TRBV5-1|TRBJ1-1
TGCGCCAGCAGCTTTCGGACCCTGAACACTGAAGCTTTCTTT
CASSFRTLNTEAFF
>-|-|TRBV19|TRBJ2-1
TGTGCCAGCCCGGACAGTCGAGAGAGTGAGCAGTTCTTC
CASPDSRESEQFF
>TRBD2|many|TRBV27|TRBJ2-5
TGTGCCAGCAGCCGTATCCGGACTAGCGGGGTAGGAGAGACCCAGTACTTC
CASSRIRTSGVGETQYF
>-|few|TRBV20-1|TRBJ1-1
TGCAGTGCTAGCAGGGTGGTGAACACTGAAGCTTTCTTT
CSASRVVNTEAFF
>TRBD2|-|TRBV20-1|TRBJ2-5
TGCAGTGCTAGAGAGGGGATAGCGGGGGGCCAAGAGACCCAGTACTTC
CSAREGIAGGQETQYF
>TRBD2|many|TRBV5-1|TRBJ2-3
TGCGCCAGCAGCCCGGGACTAGCGGGGGCAGTCACAGATACGCAGTATTTT
CASSPGLAGAVTDTQYF
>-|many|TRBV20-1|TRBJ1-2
TGCAGTGCTAGGACACCTAACTATGGCTACACCTTC
CSARTPNYGYTF
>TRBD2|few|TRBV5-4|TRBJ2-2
TGTGCCAGCAGGCCCGCGGGGGGGAACACCGGGGAGCTGTTTTTT
CASRPAGGNTGELFF
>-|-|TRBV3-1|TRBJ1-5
TGTGCCAGCAGCCGTTCAGGGAATAGCAATCAGCCCCAGCATTTT
CASSRSGNSNQPQHF
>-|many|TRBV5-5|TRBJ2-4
TGTGCCAGCAGCTTTATAGGGGGGTTAGCCAAAAACATTCAGTACTTC
CASSFIGGLAKNIQYF
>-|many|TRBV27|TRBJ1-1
TGTGCCAGCAGTAAGACGCGGGGAACTGAAGCTTTCTTT
CASSKTRGTEAFF
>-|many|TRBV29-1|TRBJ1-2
TGCAGCGTTGAAGATCTTGGCGGCGGTGGCTATGGCTACACCTTC
CSVEDLGGGGYGYTF
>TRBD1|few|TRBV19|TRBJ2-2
TGTGCCAGTATTGGACAGGGAAGGGCCGGGGAGCTGTTTTTT
CASIGQGRAGELFF
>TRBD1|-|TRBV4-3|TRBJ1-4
TGCGCCAGCAGCCAAAGACAGGGGGAATACGAAAAACTGTTTTTT
CASSQRQGEYEKLFF
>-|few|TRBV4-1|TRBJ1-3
TGCGCCAGCAGCCGTCAGGGGCCCTCTGGAAACACCATATATTTT
CASSRQGPSGNTIYF
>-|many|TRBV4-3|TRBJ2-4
TGCGCCAGCAGCCAGTTTCAGGGGGAGGGCCTTCGGGAAAACATTCAGTACTTC
CASSQFQGEGLRENIQYF
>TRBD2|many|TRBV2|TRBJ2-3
TGTGCCAGCTATTGGACTAGCGGCGCAGATACGCAGTATTTT
CASYWTSGADTQYF
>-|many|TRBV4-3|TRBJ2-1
TGCGCCAGCAGCCAAGATCTACTAGGCCACAATGAGCAGTTCTTC
CASSQDLLGHNEQFF
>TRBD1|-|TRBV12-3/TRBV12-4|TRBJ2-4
TGTGCCAGCAGTACGACAGGGGGGGTCGCGAACATTCAGTACTTC
CASSTTGGVANIQYF
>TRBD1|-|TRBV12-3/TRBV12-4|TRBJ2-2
TGTGCCAGCAGTGACCCCGCAGGGGGCATGTTATGGGACACCGGGGAGCTGTTTTTT
CASSDPAGGMLWDTGELFF
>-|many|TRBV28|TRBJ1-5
TGTGCCAGCAGTTTAGGACAGCCTTATAGCAATCAGCCCCAGCATTTT
CASSLGQPYSNQPQHF
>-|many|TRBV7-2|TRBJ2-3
TGTGCCAGCAGCTTAGATTACTTCTCCACAGATACGCAGTATTTT
CASSLDYFSTDTQYF
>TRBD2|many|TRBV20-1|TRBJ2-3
TGCAGTGCTAGAGCTACAGCGGGGGGATACACAGATACGCAGTATTTT
CSARATAGGYTDTQYF
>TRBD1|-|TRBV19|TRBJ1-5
TGTGCCAGTAGTGGTATCCCGACAGGGTTGAATCAGCCCCAGCATTTT
CASSGIPTGLNQPQHF
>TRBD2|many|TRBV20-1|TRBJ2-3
TGCAGTGCTAGAGACGAGACTAGCGGGGGAACAGATACGCAGTATTTT
CSARDETSGGTDTQYF
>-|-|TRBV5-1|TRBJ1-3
TGCGCCAGCAGCCCGGACAGTTATGGGGCGACGTCGGGAAACACCATATATTTT
CASSPDSYGATSGNTIYF
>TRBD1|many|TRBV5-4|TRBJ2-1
TGTGCCAGCAGCTTGGCGACAGGGGGGAGTTACAATGAGCAGTTCTTC
CASSLATGGSYNEQFF
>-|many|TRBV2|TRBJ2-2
TGTGCCCCTCGCCCGTCAGGAACCGGGGAGCTGTTTTTT
CAPRPSGTGELFF
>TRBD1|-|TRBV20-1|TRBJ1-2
TGCAGTGCGCCAGAACAGGGGGCCCATGGCTACACCTTC
CSAPEQGAHGYTF
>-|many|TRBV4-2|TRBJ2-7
TGTGCCAGCAGCCAAGATCGGGGAGAGCAGTACTTC
CASSQDRGEQYF
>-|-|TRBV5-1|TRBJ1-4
TGCGCCAGCAGCTTGGGCGCCATCTTCGATGAAAAACTGTTTTTT
CASSLGAIFDEKLFF
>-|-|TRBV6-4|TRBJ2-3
TGTGCCAGCAGCGTTTCGGTGGGGGATGGCACAGATACGCAGTATTTT
CASSVSVGDGTDTQYF
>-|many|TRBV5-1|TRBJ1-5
TGCGCCAGCAGCTTGGCCGCCAATCAGCCCCAGCATTTT
CASSLAANQPQHF
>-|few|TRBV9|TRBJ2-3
TGTGCCAGCAGCGTAGAGGGGCAGATTGTGCAGTATTTT
CASSVEGQIVQYF
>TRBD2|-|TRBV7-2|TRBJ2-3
TGTGCCAGCAGCACCCCCCCCAGCGGGGTAAAGTATTTT
CASSTPPSGVKYF
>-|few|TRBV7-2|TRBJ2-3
TGTGCCAGCAGCTTGATGGCAGGGGTGGCAGATACGCAGTATTTT
CASSLMAGVADTQYF
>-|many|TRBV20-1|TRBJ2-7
TGCAGTGCTAGGGACAACTACGAGCAGTACTTC
CSARDNYEQYF
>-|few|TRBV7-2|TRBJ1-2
TGTGCCAGCAGCTTAGCGGGACTCGGAGGCTATGGCTACACCTTC
CASSLAGLGGYGYTF
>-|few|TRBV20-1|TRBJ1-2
TGCAGTGCTAAGGAGGACTATGGCTACACCTTC
CSAKEDYGYTF
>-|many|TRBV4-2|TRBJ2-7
TGTGCCAGCAGCCAAGTTTGGGGGGCATCCTACGAGCAGTACTTC
CASSQVWGASYEQYF
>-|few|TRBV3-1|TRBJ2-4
TGTGCCAGCAGCCAAGATGGGGGTTCGCACATTCAGTACTTC
CASSQDGGSHIQYF
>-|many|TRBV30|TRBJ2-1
TGTGCCTGGAGCCCCAACCGGGACACCGAGCAGTTCTTC
CAWSPNRDTEQFF
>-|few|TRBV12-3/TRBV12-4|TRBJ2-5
TGTGCCAGCACGACAGGCATACAAGAGACCCAGTACTTC
CASTTGIQETQYF
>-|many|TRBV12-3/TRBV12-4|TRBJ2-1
TGTGCCAGCCAGTCCTACAATGAGCAGTTCTTC
CASQSYNEQFF
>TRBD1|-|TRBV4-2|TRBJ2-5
TGTGCCAGCAGCCAAGGGTACCAGGGGGCTTTTCTTGATGAAGAGACCCAGTACTTC
CASSQGYQGAFLDEETQYF
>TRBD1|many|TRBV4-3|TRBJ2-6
TGCGCCAGCAGCCAAGAGGGACAGTCTGGGGCCAACGTCCTGACTTTC
CASSQEGQSGANVLTF
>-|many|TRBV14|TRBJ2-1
TGTGCCAGCAGCCGCCTACGCCGCTCCTACAATGAGCAGTTCTTC
CASSRLRRSYNEQFF
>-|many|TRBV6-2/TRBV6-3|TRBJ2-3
TGTGCCAGCACTCGGACTACATCACCCACAGATACGCAGTATTTT
CASTRTTSPTDTQYF
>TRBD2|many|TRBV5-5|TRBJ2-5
TGTGCCAGCGTATCGCGGGGGTTACAAGAGACCCAGTACTTC
CASVSRGLQETQYF
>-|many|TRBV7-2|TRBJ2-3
TGTGCCAGCAGCTTTTTGGGGGGACGCACAGATACGCAGTATTTT
CASSFLGGRTDTQYF
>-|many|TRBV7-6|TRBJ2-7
TGTGCCAGCAGCCCAAGGACAAGTTCCTACGAGCAGTACTTC
CASSPRTSSYEQYF